The present T cell receptor (beta chain) was sequenced within a study of T cell clones after liver transplantation (dated by TCRdb to about 2019). Background on the whole study: The samples were obtained from ITN030ST, a randomized trial that attempted immunosuppression withdrawal within 2 years after liver transplantation. Donor-reactive T cell clones were identified using TCRbeta sequencing after a pre-transplant mixed lymphocyte reaction and were then followed in post-transplant blood. Third party-reactive TCRbeta sequences from pre-transplant MLRs were also identified as an antigen-independent comparator for donor-reactive sequences. Three of the eight recipients were HCV-positive; the others were transplanted for non-autoimmune, non-viral indications. No induction therapy was given to the subjects, and standard immunosuppression was administered until randomization at 12-24 months post-transplant. Tolerance was defined as complete withdrawal of immunosuppression for at least one year without a rise in liver enzymes beyond twice the upper limit of normal. Blood samples were collected pre-transplant, pre-randomization before withdrawal, and post-randomization after either full withdrawal or failed withdrawal. A cohort of 8 liver transplant recipients was studied, of whom 3 were classified as tolerant and 5 as non-tolerant. What the study reported, not specific to this receptor: The conclusions were considered preliminary, being limited by small, heterogeneous patient numbers and non-standardized post-transplant time points. Donor-reactive sequences decreased more than third party-reactive sequences, which suggests partial antigen-specific deletion that was not related to withdrawal success. Low numbers of available donor cells limited the measurable donor-reactive repertoire in two subjects. Without allograft tissue specimens, donor-reactive T cells may have migrated into the graft rather than being deleted. When repertoire turnover was accounted for, significantly reduced detection of donor-reactive sequences was found in 7 of 8 subjects for CD4 and in 8 of 8 subjects for CD8. In 5 of 8 subjects, regardless of tolerance or HCV status, circulating donor-reactive CD4 TCRbeta sequences dropped significantly post-transplant.

As for this clone: The antigen it binds to is not known. No qualities accompany the bases; no much larger clone lies one base away.

Thawed unstimulated PBMCs were stained for CD3, CD4 and CD8 and FACS-sorted into CD3+CD4+ and CD3+CD8+ populations. Randomization to immunosuppression withdrawal applied to every one of the 8 studied subjects. The Qiagen DNeasy Blood and Tissue Kit was used for genomic DNA isolation. V lost 0 bases and J lost 0 bases; the stretch between them is 11 bases long. The CDR3 spans 16 residues, from the cysteine through the phenylalanine. Only the CDR3 DNA is retained, 48 bases long and in frame from the first base. In the germline V gene, CDR1 corresponds to MGHRA and CDR2 to YSYEKL. Frozen genomic DNA underwent high-throughput TCRbeta CDR3 sequencing by immunoSEQ, including PCR amplification, mapping, bias correction and internal controls. The authors' analysis ran thus. Only productive rearrangements were retained, with each unique TCRbeta sequence defined by its CDR3 nucleotide sequence together with its V and J gene. For classification of a sequence as donor-reactive, at least 5-fold expansion in CFSE-low cells relative to unstimulated pre-transplant cells and a frequency of at least 0.01% were required. Minimum frequency thresholds were set for each subject on the basis of the unstimulated sample with the lowest template count, so that a detection power of at least 90% was ensured. Repertoire turnover was measured by Jensen-Shannon divergence between the top 1000 TCRbeta sequences post- and pre-transplant. Two-sided Fisher's exact tests were used to test for changes in the detection of donor-reactive sequences. As stored in TCRdb, this immuneACCESS dataset retains in-frame rearrangements with V and J assigned. A fraction of the clones does not appear; measured against another copy, unresolved V genes explain less than half of the discrepancy, and the remainder lacks a known reason. V and J calls plus clone size are reproduced from that table; the DNA served to infer D and trimming. The sample contains fewer than 9,500 clones, almost 80% of them found a single time. Roughly three fifths of the sample goes to the ten largest clones.

The V and J genes are TRBV4-1 and TRBJ1-1, with TRBD1 tentatively as D gene (5 bases match). This clonotype was obtained from a human patient who received a liver transplant. After a transplant, some T cells may be the graft donor's own cells. The source was CD8+ T cells from blood, collected at the 22-month timepoint. For the CDR3, the sequence is CASSQELGLMNTEAFF. The sequence in DNA is TGCGCCAGCAGCCAAGAATTGGGACTGATGAACACTGAAGCTTTCTTT.